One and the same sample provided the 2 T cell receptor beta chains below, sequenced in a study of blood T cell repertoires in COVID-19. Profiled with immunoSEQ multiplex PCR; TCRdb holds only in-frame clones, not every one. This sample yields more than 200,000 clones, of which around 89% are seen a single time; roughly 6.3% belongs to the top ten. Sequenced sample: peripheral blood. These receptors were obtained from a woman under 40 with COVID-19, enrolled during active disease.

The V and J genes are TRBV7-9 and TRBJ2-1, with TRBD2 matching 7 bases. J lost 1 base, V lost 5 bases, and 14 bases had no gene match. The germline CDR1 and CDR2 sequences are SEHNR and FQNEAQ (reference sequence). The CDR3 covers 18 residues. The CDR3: CASSTSEGGRSSYNEQFF. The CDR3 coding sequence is TGTGCCAGCAGCACCTCGGAAGGCGGGAGATCTTCCTACAATGAGCAGTTCTTC.

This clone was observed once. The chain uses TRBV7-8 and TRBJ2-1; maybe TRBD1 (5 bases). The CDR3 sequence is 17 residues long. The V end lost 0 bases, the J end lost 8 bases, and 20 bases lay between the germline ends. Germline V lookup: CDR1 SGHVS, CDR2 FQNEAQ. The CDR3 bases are TGTGCCAGCAGCTTAGCGGTGCGGCAGGGTGGTTTTCATGAGCAGTTCTTC. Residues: CASSLAVRQGGFHEQFF.